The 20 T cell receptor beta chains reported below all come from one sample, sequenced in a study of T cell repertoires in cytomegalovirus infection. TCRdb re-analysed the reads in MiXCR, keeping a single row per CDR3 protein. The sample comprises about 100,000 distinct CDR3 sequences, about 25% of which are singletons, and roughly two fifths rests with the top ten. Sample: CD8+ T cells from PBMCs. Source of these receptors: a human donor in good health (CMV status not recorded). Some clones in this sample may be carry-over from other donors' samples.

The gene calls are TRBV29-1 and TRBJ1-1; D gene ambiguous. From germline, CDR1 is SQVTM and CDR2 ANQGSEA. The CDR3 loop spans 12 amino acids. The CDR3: CSPVRRDTEAFF. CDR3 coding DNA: TGCAGTCCAGTCCGGCGGGATACTGAAGCTTTCTTT.

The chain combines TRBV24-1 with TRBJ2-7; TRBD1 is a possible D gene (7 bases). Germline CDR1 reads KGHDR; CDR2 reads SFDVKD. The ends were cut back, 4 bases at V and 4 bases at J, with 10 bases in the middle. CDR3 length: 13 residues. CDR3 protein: CATSETGTYEQYF. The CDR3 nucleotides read TGTGCCACCAGTGAGACAGGGACTTACGAGCAGTACTTC.

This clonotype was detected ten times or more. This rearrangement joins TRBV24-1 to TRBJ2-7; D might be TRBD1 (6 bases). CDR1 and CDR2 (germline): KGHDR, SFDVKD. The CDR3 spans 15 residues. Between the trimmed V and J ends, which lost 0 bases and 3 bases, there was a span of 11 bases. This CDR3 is CATSDLDRPGYEQYF. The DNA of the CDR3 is TGTGCCACCAGTGATTTGGACAGGCCCGGCTACGAGCAGTACTTC.

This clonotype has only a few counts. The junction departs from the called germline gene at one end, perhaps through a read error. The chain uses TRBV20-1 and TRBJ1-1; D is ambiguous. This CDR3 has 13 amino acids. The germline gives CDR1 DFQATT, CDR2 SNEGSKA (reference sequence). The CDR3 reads CSARDKPNREDHF. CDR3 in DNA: TGCAGTGCTAGAGATAAGCCTAATCGGGAGGACCACTTT.

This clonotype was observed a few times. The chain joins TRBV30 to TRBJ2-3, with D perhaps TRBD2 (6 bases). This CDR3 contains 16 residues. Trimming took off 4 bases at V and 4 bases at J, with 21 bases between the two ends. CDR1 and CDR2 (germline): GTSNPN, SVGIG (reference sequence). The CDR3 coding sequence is TGTGCCTGGACCCTACAGGCGGAGGGCGGGGCAGATACGCAGTATTTT. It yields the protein CAWTLQAEGGADTQYF.

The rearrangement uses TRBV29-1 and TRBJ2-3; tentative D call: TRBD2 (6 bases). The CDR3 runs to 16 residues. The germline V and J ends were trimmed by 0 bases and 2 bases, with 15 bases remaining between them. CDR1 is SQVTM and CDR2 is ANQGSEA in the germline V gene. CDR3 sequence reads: CSVEEPRGLYTDTQYF. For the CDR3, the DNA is TGCAGCGTTGAAGAGCCGCGGGGCCTATACACAGATACGCAGTATTTT.

In DNA, the CDR3 is TGTGCCAGCAGCTTGTCGGGACAGGGGGCTTATGAGCAGTTCTTC. This codes for CASSLSGQGAYEQFF. This chain links TRBV11-2 with TRBJ2-1; 12 bases align to TRBD1. The ends lost 3 bases at V and 8 bases at J; junction bases unmatched: 5. The CDR3 runs to 15 residues. CDR1 is SGHAT, CDR2 FQNNGV, per germline.

The DNA for the CDR3 is TGCGCCAGCAGCCCCGAAACCGGGACAGGGTCATACGAGCAGTACTTC. It is translated as CASSPETGTGSYEQYF. This chain uses TRBV4-3 with TRBJ2-7, with TRBD1 matching 9 bases. This CDR3 comprises 16 residues. The V gene end was trimmed by 4 bases and the J gene end by 4 bases; junction bases not matched to a gene: 11. The V gene's germline CDR1 is LGHNA and CDR2 YSLEER.

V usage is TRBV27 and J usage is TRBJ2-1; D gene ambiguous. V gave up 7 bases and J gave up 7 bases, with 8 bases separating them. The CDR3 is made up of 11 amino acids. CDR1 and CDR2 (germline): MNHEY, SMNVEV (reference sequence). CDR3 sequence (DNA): TGTGCCAGCACCCTGGGGAATGAGCAGTTCTTC. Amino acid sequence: CASTLGNEQFF.

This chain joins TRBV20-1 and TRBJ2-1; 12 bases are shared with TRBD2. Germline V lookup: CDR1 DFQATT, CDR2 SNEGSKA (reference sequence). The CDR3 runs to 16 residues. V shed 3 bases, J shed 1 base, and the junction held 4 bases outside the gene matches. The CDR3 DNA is TGCAGTGCTAGGGTACTAGCGGGAGGATCCTACAATGAGCAGTTCTTC. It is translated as CSARVLAGGSYNEQFF.

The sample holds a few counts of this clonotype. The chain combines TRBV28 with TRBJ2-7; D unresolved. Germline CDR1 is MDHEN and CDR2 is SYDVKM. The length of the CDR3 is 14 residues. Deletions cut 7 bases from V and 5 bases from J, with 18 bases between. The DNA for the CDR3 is TGTGCCAGCACCCCGCCGGGTTTATCCCACGAGCAGTACTTC. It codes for CASTPPGLSHEQYF.

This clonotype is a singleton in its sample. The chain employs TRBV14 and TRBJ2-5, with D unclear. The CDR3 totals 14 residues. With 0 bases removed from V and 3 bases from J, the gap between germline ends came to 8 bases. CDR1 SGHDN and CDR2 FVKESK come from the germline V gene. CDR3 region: CASSQDHGEETQYF. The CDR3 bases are TGTGCCAGCAGCCAAGATCACGGTGAAGAGACCCAGTACTTC.

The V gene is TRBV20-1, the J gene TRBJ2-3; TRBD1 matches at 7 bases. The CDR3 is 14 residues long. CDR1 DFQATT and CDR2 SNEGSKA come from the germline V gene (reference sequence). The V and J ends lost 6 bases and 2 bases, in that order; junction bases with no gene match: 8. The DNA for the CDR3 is TGCAGTGCCCCGACAGGGAGCCACACAGATACGCAGTATTTT. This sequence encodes CSAPTGSHTDTQYF.

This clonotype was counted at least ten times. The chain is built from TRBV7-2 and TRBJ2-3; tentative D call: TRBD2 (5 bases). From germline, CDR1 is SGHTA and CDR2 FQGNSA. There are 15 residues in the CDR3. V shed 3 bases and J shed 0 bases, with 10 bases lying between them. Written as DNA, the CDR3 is TGTGCCAGCAGCTTGCTAAGGACTAGCACAGATACGCAGTATTTT. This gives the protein CASSLLRTSTDTQYF.

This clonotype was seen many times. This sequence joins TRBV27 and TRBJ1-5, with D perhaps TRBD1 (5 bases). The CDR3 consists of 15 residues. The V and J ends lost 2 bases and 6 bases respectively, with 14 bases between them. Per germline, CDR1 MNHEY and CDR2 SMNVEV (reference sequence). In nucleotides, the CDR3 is TGTGCCAGCAGTTTAGGTCCAGGGATTGGTCAGCCCCAGCATTTT. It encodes CASSLGPGIGQPQHF.

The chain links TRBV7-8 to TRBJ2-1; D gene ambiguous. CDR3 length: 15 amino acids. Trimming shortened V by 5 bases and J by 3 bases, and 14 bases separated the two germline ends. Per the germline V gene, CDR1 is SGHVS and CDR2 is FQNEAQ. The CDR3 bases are TGTGCCAGCAGCCGAGCTCCTTCGAGCTACAATGAGCAGTTCTTC. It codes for CASSRAPSSYNEQFF.

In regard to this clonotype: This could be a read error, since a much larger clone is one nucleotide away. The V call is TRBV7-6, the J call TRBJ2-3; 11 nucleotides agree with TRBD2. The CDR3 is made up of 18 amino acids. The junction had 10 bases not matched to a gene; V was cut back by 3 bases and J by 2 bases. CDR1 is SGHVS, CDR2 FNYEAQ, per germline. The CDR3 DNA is TGTGCCAGCAGCTTTGGGACTAGCGGCCTCCTAGCCACAGATACGCAGTATTTT. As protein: CASSFGTSGLLATDTQYF.

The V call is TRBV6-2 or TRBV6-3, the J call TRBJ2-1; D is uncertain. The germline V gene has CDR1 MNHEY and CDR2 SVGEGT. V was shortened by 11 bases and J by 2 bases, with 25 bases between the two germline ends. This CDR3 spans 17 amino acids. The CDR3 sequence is CAPITNCVKSPYNEQFF. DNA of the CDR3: TGTGCCCCCATAACGAATTGCGTGAAAAGCCCCTACAATGAGCAGTTCTTC.

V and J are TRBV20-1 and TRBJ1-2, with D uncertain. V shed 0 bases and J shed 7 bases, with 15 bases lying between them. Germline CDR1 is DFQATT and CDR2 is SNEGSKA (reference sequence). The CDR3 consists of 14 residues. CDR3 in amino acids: CSARDLPELVGYTF. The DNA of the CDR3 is TGCAGTGCTAGAGATCTGCCGGAGTTGGTTGGCTACACCTTC.

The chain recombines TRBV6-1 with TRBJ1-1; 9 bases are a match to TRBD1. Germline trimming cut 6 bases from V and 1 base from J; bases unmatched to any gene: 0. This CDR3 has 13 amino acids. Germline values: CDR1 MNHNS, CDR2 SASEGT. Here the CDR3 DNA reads TGTGCCAGCAGGACAGGGGGGAACACTGAAGCTTTCTTT. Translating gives CASRTGGNTEAFF.